This section outlines one TCR beta chain sequence together with its context. Authors' data handling: How many nucleated cells were present was estimated from reference gene primer amplification. Profiled with immunoSEQ multiplex PCR; TCRdb holds only in-frame clones, not every one. D and trimming come from the DNA, and the V and J calls and clone size come from that table. The sample lists roughly 150,000 clones, approximately 92% occurring once. Seattle's cohort entered during active infection and was followed longitudinally. The sample comes from a study of blood T cell repertoires in COVID-19. On the study more broadly: Acute and convalescent COVID-19 samples came from the United States, Italy and Spain. Sources were T cells, B-cell-depleted T cells, or PBMCs; the material itself was cDNA or gDNA.

CDR3 length: 15 residues. The germline CDR1 and CDR2 sequences are SGHTA and FQGNSA. The V segment lost 6 bases and the J segment 3 bases; nucleotides outside the gene matches: 9. Sequenced input: peripheral blood. V is TRBV7-2 and J is TRBJ2-3, with TRBD1 matching 7 bases. The TCR originated in a man aged 18 to 29 with COVID-19, enrolled during active disease. Here the CDR3 reads CASRLGQLRTDTQYF. Here the CDR3 DNA reads TGTGCCAGCAGGTTGGGACAGCTCCGGACAGATACGCAGTATTTT. Variable domain in full (rest from reference TRBV7-2 and TRBJ2-3): GAGVSQSPSNKVTEKGKDVELRCDPISGHTALYWYRQSLGQGLEFLIYFQGNSAPDKSGLPSDRFSAERTGGSVSTLTIQRTQQEDSAVYLCASRLGQLRTDTQYFGPGTRLTVL.